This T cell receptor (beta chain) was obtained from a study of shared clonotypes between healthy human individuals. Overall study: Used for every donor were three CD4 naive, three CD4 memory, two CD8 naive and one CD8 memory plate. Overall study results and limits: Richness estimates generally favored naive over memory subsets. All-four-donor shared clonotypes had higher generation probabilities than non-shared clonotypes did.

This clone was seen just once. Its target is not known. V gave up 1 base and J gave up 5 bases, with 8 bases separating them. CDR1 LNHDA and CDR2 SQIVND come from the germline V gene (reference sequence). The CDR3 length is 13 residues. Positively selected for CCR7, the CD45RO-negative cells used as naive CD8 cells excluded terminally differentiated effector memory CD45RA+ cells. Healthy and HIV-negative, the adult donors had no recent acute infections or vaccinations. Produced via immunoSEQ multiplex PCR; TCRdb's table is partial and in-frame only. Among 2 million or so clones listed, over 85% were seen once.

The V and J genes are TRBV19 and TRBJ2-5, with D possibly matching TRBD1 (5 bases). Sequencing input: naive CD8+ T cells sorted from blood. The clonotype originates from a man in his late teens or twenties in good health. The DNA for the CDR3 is TGTGCCAGTAGTATAGCCAGGGCTGAGACCCAGTACTTC. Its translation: CASSIARAETQYF. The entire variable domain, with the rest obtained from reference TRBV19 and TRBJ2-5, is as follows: DGGITQSPKYLFRKEGQNVTLSCEQNLNHDAMYWYRQDPGQGLRLIYYSQIVNDFQKGDIAEGYSVSREKKESFPLTVTSAQKNPTAFYLCASSIARAETQYFGPGTRLLVL.